This TCR beta chain was identified during a study of metastatic and nonmetastatic thyroid tumors. Overall study: Repertoire comparison spanned blood and tumor or nodule tissue of malignant and benign thyroid patients.

TCRdb re-called clones from the PCR reads using MiXCR. The sample includes about 15,000 clones, about 25% seen only once; the top ten take 15%. The V and J ends lost 0 bases and 8 bases respectively, with 13 bases between them. CDR3 length: 14 amino acids. Germline V gene sequence: CDR1 WNHNN, CDR2 SYGVQD (reference sequence). Turning to this clone: This CDR3 is also generated by other DNA sequences in the sample.

All patients were untreated before thyroid surgery. The specimen sequenced was adjacent normal tissue. This TCR was recovered from a female donor with papillary thyroid cancer or a benign thyroid nodule (not recorded which). Some clones in this sample may be carry-over from other donors' samples. The chain is built from TRBV10-1 and TRBJ1-1; D is ambiguous. The chain's CDR3 is CASSESRGSREAFF. Here the CDR3 DNA reads TGCGCCAGCAGTGAGTCGAGAGGAAGTCGCGAAGCTTTCTTT.